What follows describes a single TCR beta chain. Antigen unknown. The data were obtained in a study of radiation and T cells in renal cell carcinoma. Broader study findings: From baseline, blood top tumor clonotypes peaked at 2 weeks post-radiation. No pretreatment tumor biopsies were available for baseline clonotypes.

This table comes from immunoSEQ multiplex PCR, and its TCRdb copy is limited to in-frame clones, with some not included. Found here are 100,000 to 150,000 clones, around 83% of them singletons; the top ten hold 3%. This sample's time point: baseline pretreatment blood. As for treatment: 15 Gy SBRT to primary tumor, nephrectomy 4 weeks later. The patient's renal cell carcinoma had clear cell pathology. Germline-derived CDR1 and CDR2 are MNHEY and SMNVEV (reference sequence). This CDR3 spans 14 amino acids. With 5 bases clipped from V and 4 bases from J, the junction kept 7 bases outside the gene matches.

The clonotype comes from a woman in her sixties or seventies with renal cell carcinoma. The sample in question was blood, obtained from a patient whose treatment included radiotherapy and nephrectomy. The chain has TRBV27 and TRBJ2-5; 7 bases agree with TRBD1. The CDR3 loop reads CASSQQGSGETQYF. DNA of the CDR3: TGTGCCAGCAGTCAACAGGGGTCGGGAGAGACCCAGTACTTC.